The T cell receptor (beta chain) described here comes from a study of blood T cells in healthy people across ages. General study findings and limits: The long-lived group displayed more naive CD4+ cells, plus higher diversity, than the aged donors did.

Every donor provided ten milliliters of peripheral blood. Whenever a sample was processed, at least 7 million PBMCs were isolated. The total RNA that was extracted per sample amounted to at least 5 micrograms. Germline V gives CDR1 MNHEY, CDR2 SMNVEV (reference sequence). V shed 7 bases and J shed 5 bases, with 20 bases lying between them. The length of the CDR3 is 15 residues. Details on this clonotype: Its matching antigen is unknown.

For the second PCR, which ran for roughly 6 to 11 cycles, a sample-barcoded 5' primer and a J-beta primer mix were used. Each CDR3 protein is one row after TCRdb ran MiXCR on the 5' RACE reads. Of approximately 1.5 million distinct CDR3 sequences detected, almost 35% appear once; the ten largest clones hold 10% to 12%. This receptor was identified in a young woman in good health. Sequencing was performed on blood. The rearrangement uses TRBV27 and TRBJ1-1, with a weak D call TRBD1 (6 bases). The CDR3 DNA sequence: TGTGCCAGCACTCCAACCTTAGGGGGGTGGACTGAAGCTTTCTTT. It specifies CASTPTLGGWTEAFF.